One T cell receptor beta chain is described in this entry. Its antigen target is currently unknown. Per-nucleotide qualities are absent, and no much larger clonotype sits a single base away. Sample time point, as interpreted from the label and publication: patch test 1, 2 weeks after DPC sensitization. What the treatment or condition label conveys for this sample: therapeutic diphenylcyclopropenone sensitization with weekly scalp DPC. Blood at each patch-test visit was drawn before the patch test was applied. Patients were eligible if aged 18 to 70, diagnosed with alopecia and judged suitable for DPC therapy, and pregnant patients were excluded. Total RNA was isolated from unfractionated whole blood collected in Tempus Blood RNA tubes. The library came from RACE. The sequencer was a NextSeq 500. Library preparation attached unique molecular identifiers to individual cDNA molecules for quantitative, reproducible TCR counting. Both TCR alpha and TCR beta chains were sequenced from each blood RNA sample. The paper's data handling went like this. A median of roughly 98,000 TCRs per sample was observed, with a range of 23,224 to 690,600. V, J and CDR3 annotation of the TCR reads was carried out using the Decombinator software suite. For the PS versus PT1 abundance plots, all samples were subsampled to the same number of TCRs (28,000). TCRs were defined as expanded if absent before sensitization and observed at least eight times at the 2-week time point. The public reads were reprocessed in TCRdb via fastp at Q25 and MiXCR, keeping in-frame beta chains. Every entry covers one CDR3 protein and lists the most common genes and DNA from its rows. The V and J calls and clone size are TCRdb's, not the authors'. This sample gives 180,000 or so distinct CDR3 sequences in total; about a fifth of them show up just once. Together, the top ten hold less than 7% of the sample.

The data originate from a study of human T cells and chemical hapten exposure (dated by TCRdb to the early 2020s). A note on the overall study: For sensitization, 2% DPC in acetone was applied to a roughly 2 cm by roughly 2 cm area of upper inner arm skin. Patients additionally received weekly therapeutic DPC doses to the scalp throughout the roughly 25-week study period. Patch testing was performed on the upper back with Finn chambers containing 0.01% DPC, and the patch tests were scored after 6 days according to International Contact Dermatitis Research Group standards. Alopecia areata with under or over 50% scalp involvement, alopecia totalis and alopecia universalis were represented in the patient cohort, which was mostly female. Libraries were pooled for sequencing, and per-sample TCR yields varied mainly because of small differences in library volumes within the pool. In alopecia patients, the study followed how the peripheral blood TCR repertoire changed in vivo over primary and secondary sensitization to diphenylcyclopropenone (DPC), a hapten. Patient blood was sampled pre-sensitization (week 0) and at 2, 6 and about 24 weeks after DPC sensitization. Around 30 alopecia patients provided blood for TCR sequencing at one to four time points (pre-sensitization, 2, 6 and 24 weeks). Study-wide findings and limitations: Significantly more large CDR3 similarity clusters were formed by expanded TCRs than by pre-sensitization or healthy control sets, consistent with antigen-driven responses. The number of PT1 expanded TCRs positively correlated with patch test score, significant at thresholds 8, 16 and 32 but not 4. Repeated subsampling changed both the strength of the expansion versus patch-test correlation and the threshold at which the correlation became significant. The number of TCRs above 1 in 1000 frequency did not change with DPC sensitization; there was no evidence of global repertoire structure alterations. Because every patient had alopecia, a presumed autoimmune disease, the patients' immune response might differ from that of healthy individuals.

V loses 3 bases, J loses 4 bases, and the germline ends lie 21 bases apart. The CDR3, cysteine through phenylalanine, is 17 amino acids long. Just CDR3 DNA is preserved here, 51 bases in frame from base 1. Via the germline V gene, CDR1 is LGHNA and CDR2 YNFKEQ. Material: whole blood, obtained in connection with sensitization to the hapten diphenylcyclopropenone (DPC). The chain is made from TRBV4-2 and TRBJ2-5; TRBD2 could be the D gene, as 8 bases match. The TCR sequence derives from a woman in her 50s with alopecia areata. Some clones in this sample may be carry-over from other donors' samples. Here is the DNA: TGTGCCAGCAGCCACCTTTTTAGCGGGACAGCGGGAGAGACCCAGTACTTC. This translates into CASSHLFSGTAGETQYF.